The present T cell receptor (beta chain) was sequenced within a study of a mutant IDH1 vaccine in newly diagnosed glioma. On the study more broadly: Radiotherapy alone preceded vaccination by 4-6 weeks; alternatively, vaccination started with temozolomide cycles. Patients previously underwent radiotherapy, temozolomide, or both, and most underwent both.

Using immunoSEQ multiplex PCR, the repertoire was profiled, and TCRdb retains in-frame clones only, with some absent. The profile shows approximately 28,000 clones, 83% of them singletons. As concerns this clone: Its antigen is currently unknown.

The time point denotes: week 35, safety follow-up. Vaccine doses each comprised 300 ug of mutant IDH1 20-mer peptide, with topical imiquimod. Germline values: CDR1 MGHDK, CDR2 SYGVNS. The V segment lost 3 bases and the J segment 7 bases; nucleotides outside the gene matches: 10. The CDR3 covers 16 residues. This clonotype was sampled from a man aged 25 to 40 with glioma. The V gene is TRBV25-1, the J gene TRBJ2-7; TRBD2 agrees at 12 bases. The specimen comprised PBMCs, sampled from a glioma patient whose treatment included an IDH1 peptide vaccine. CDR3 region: CASSEPPSGRAREQYF. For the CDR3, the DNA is TGTGCCAGCAGTGAGCCCCCTAGCGGGAGGGCCAGGGAGCAGTACTTC.